This entry describes one T cell receptor beta chain. Its target is not known. Researchers built TCR beta libraries using quantitative 5'-RACE with molecular barcodes. TCRdb re-called the 5' RACE reads through MiXCR, storing one row per CDR3 protein. The data show a few hundred thousand distinct CDR3 sequences, roughly 12% seen once. These data belong to a study of CD8 T cells in ankylosing spondylitis. Study results and limitations: It was reported that disease-linked clones were significantly enriched in matched ankylosing spondylitis synovial fluid. CD8+ cells made up the disease-linked clones, which were relatively rare in peripheral blood. A motif in TCR beta, a set of under ten highly homologous variants, appeared characteristic of ankylosing spondylitis blood.

Per germline, CDR1 DFQATT and CDR2 SNEGSKA (reference sequence). The CDR3 contains 14 residues. Trimming removed 1 base at V and 6 bases at J, with 15 bases between. The clonotype originates from a male donor with ankylosing spondylitis. The chain recombines TRBV20-1 with TRBJ1-1; D is perhaps TRBD1 (6 bases). The sequenced material came from blood, either unsorted or a sorted T cell fraction (not recorded which). The CDR3 DNA sequence: TGCAGTGCTAGAGCCCCGGGACACGGCTCTGAAGCTTTCTTT. Encoded protein: CSARAPGHGSEAFF.